This TCR beta chain was sequenced for a study of blood T cell repertoires in COVID-19. On the study more broadly: Samples representing acute and convalescent COVID-19 were sourced from the United States, Italy and Spain. Sample material is recorded as cDNA or gDNA derived from T cells, B-cell-depleted T cells, or PBMCs.

Profiled with immunoSEQ multiplex PCR; TCRdb holds only in-frame clones, not every one. This table has approximately 150,000 clones, roughly 89% appearing once. Germline loops: CDR1 SGHDN, CDR2 FVKESK. With V trimmed by 4 bases and J by 6 bases, 13 bases remained unmatched. This CDR3 has 16 residues. The sample comprised peripheral blood. The V call is TRBV14, the J call TRBJ2-3, with 7 nucleotides matching TRBD2. The TCR was taken from a woman between 50 and 59 years old with active or convalescent COVID-19. In DNA, the CDR3 is TGTGCCAGCAGCCCAATTGCATCGGGGCGGGGGGATACGCAGTATTTT. Residues: CASSPIASGRGDTQYF.